Below, 25 T cell receptor beta chains from the same sample are listed, as sequenced in a study of blood T cell repertoires in COVID-19. Here immunoSEQ multiplex PCR was the method, and the copy in TCRdb shows in-frame clones only, minus some. This table has about 130,000 clones, 65% to 90% appearing once. Sequenced sample: PBMCs or T cells enriched from blood (not recorded which). The receptors stem from a woman in her forties or fifties who had recovered from COVID-19.

The rearrangement links TRBV10-3 to TRBJ2-5, with TRBD2 identical over 7 bases. The V gene's germline CDR1 is ENHRY and CDR2 SYGVKD. The CDR3 extends over 13 amino acids. Losses at the gene ends were 8 bases for V and 5 bases for J; bases not matched to a gene: 8. CDR3 nucleotides: TGTGCCATCGGGCAGGGAGGGGTTGAGACCCAGTACTTC. This sequence encodes CAIGQGGVETQYF.

This sequence joins TRBV19 and TRBJ1-6; 9 bases are shared with TRBD1. J was trimmed by 9 bases and V by 8 bases; bases with no gene match: 8. The length of the CDR3 is 14 residues. Germline V gene data show CDR1 as LNHDA and CDR2 as SQIVND (reference sequence). CDR3: CASGPADRGSPLHF. In nucleotides, the CDR3 is TGTGCCAGTGGCCCTGCGGACAGGGGTTCACCCCTCCACTTT.

This chain links TRBV9 with TRBJ2-3; D call uncertain. From germline, CDR1 is SGDLS and CDR2 YYNGEE. The germline V and J ends were trimmed by 5 bases and 0 bases, with 10 bases remaining between them. The CDR3 is 14 amino acids. As DNA, the CDR3 is TGTGCCAGCAGGGCCGATGCTAGCACAGATACGCAGTATTTT. Residues: CASRADASTDTQYF.

The gene calls are TRBV30 and TRBJ1-1; 8 nucleotides line up with TRBD1. V was clipped by 4 bases and J by 5 bases; unmatched bases: 12. Germline loops: CDR1 GTSNPN, CDR2 SVGIG (reference sequence). CDR3 length: 15 amino acids. CDR3 region: CAWIGQGRLRTEAFF. The CDR3 DNA sequence: TGTGCCTGGATAGGACAGGGACGGTTGAGGACTGAAGCTTTCTTT.

A remark on this clone: Other DNA variants within this sample encode the same CDR3. V gene TRBV5-1 combines with J gene TRBJ1-4; 10 bases fit TRBD1. V trimming: 0 bases; J trimming: 8 bases; junction bases outside the gene matches: 1. Germline V gene data show CDR1 as SGHRS and CDR2 as YFSETQ. This CDR3 contains 14 residues. CDR3 residues: CASSLGTGGEKLFF. DNA for the CDR3: TGCGCCAGCAGCTTGGGGACAGGGGGAGAAAAACTGTTTTTT.

The J gene is TRBJ2-7, the V gene TRBV3-1 (or the pseudogene TRBV3-2); 7 nucleotides agree with TRBD1. The CDR3 consists of 14 residues. The V gene end was trimmed by 4 bases and the J gene end by 0 bases; junction bases not matched to a gene: 3. Germline-derived CDR1 and CDR2 are LGHDT and YNNKEL (reference sequence). CDR3 nucleotide sequence: TGTGCCAGCAGCCCCGGGACAGACTCCTACGAGCAGTACTTC. Residues: CASSPGTDSYEQYF.

V usage is TRBV19 and J usage is TRBJ2-7, with 7 bases fitting TRBD1. The V gene end was trimmed by 8 bases and the J gene end by 2 bases; junction bases not matched to a gene: 6. CDR1 and CDR2 from the germline V gene are LNHDA and SQIVND (reference sequence). The CDR3 totals 13 residues. In DNA form, the CDR3 reads TGTGCCAGTTCCTCCAGGGGGACCTACGAGCAGTACTTC. This encodes CASSSRGTYEQYF. Drawing the rest from reference TRBV19 and TRBJ2-7, the complete variable domain is DGGITQSPKYLFRKEGQNVTLSCEQNLNHDAMYWYRQDPGQGLRLIYYSQIVNDFQKGDIAEGYSVSREKKESFPLTVTSAQKNPTAFYLCASSSRGTYEQYFGPGTRLTVT.

The chain couples TRBV29-1 to TRBJ2-2; TRBD1 matches 7 bases. CDR1 is SQVTM, CDR2 ANQGSEA, per germline. This CDR3 region has 13 residues. V lost 7 bases to trimming and J lost 5 bases; unmatched junction nucleotides: 7. The CDR3 protein is CSAKTGWTGELFF. The CDR3 DNA follows: TGCAGCGCCAAGACAGGGTGGACCGGGGAGCTGTTTTTT.

This clone was detected only once. The V gene is TRBV5-4, the J gene TRBJ2-5; 7 bases map to TRBD1. This CDR3 has 15 amino acids. The V gene end was trimmed by 3 bases and the J gene end by 5 bases; junction bases not matched to a gene: 10. Germline-derived CDR1 and CDR2 are SGHNT and YYREEE (reference sequence). CDR3 sequence (DNA): TGTGCCAGCAGCTCCATGACAGGGATAAGGGAGACCCAGTACTTC. Encoded protein: CASSSMTGIRETQYF.

This chain connects TRBV5-5 to TRBJ2-2; 8 bases align to TRBD1. This CDR3 contains 15 residues. CDR1 SGHKS and CDR2 YYEKEE come from the germline V gene (reference sequence). With 4 bases clipped from V and 0 bases from J, the junction kept 2 bases outside the gene matches. CDR3 sequence (DNA): TGTGCCAGCAGCCCACAGGGGGCGAACACCGGGGAGCTGTTTTTT. Translating it yields CASSPQGANTGELFF.

The chain links TRBV10-3 to TRBJ1-1; D is possibly TRBD1 (5 bases). V lost 3 bases to trimming and J lost 0 bases, with 11 bases between them. This CDR3 has 15 residues. CDR1 ENHRY and CDR2 SYGVKD come from the germline V gene. The CDR3, as DNA: TGTGCCATCAGTGAATCAGGGCAGTTGAACACTGAAGCTTTCTTT. This gives the protein CAISESGQLNTEAFF.

J is TRBJ1-2 and V is TRBV24-1; no clear D. The CDR3 sequence is 12 residues long. CDR1 and CDR2 (germline): KGHDR, SFDVKD. V was pared by 4 bases and J by 6 bases, with 8 bases between. The CDR3 region is CATSEGRNGYTF. CDR3 nucleotides: TGTGCCACCAGTGAAGGGAGGAATGGCTACACCTTC.

The rearrangement uses TRBV5-4 and TRBJ2-7; perhaps TRBD2 as D (6 bases). The germline V gene encodes CDR1 SGHNT and CDR2 YYREEE (reference sequence). This CDR3 region has 16 residues. V lost 0 bases, J lost 0 bases, and 13 bases lay in between. The CDR3 sequence is CASSLDPGLNSYEQYF. The DNA of the CDR3 is TGTGCCAGCAGCTTGGATCCGGGACTGAACTCCTACGAGCAGTACTTC. The full variable domain, completed using reference TRBV5-4 and TRBJ2-7, is ETGVTQSPTHLIKTRGQQVTLRCSSQSGHNTVSWYQQALGQGPQFIFQYYREEENGRGNFPPRFSGLQFPNYSSELNVNALELDDSALYLCASSLDPGLNSYEQYFGPGTRLTVT.

V gene TRBV12-3 or TRBV12-4 combines with J gene TRBJ2-7; TRBD2 agrees at 8 bases. Unmatched junction bases numbered 11, after V lost 10 bases and J lost 12 bases. This CDR3 is built from 11 residues. The CDR3 sequence: CATAGTSGAYF. For the CDR3, the DNA is TGTGCCACCGCAGGCACTAGCGGTGCGTACTTC.

The chain combines TRBV18 with TRBJ1-2; D is ambiguous. CDR1 is KGHSH and CDR2 is LQKENI in the germline V gene. The CDR3 length is 14 residues. Trimming removed 0 bases from V and 1 base from J, with 6 bases in between. The CDR3 here is CASSPPSVNYGYTF. DNA for the CDR3: TGTGCCAGCTCACCACCGTCAGTTAACTATGGCTACACCTTC.

This clone appeared a single time. The CDR3, as DNA: TGTGCCAGCAGTTTTGACAGGGGGCAGAACACCGGGGAGCTGTTTTTT. Encoded protein: CASSFDRGQNTGELFF. The rearrangement joins TRBV27 to TRBJ2-2; 10 nucleotides match TRBD1. CDR1 MNHEY and CDR2 SMNVEV come from the germline V gene (reference sequence). The CDR3 loop spans 16 amino acids. Trimming took 3 bases from V and 1 from J; bases not matched to a gene: 2.

A single count supports this clone. The rearrangement uses TRBV30 and TRBJ1-5; D is perhaps TRBD1 (6 bases). V lost 5 bases and J 4 bases, leaving 12 bases between the germline ends. The CDR3 totals 13 residues. Germline V lookup: CDR1 GTSNPN, CDR2 SVGIG (reference sequence). CDR3: CAWGDITNQPQHF. The CDR3 region has the DNA TGTGCCTGGGGGGACATCACGAATCAGCCCCAGCATTTT.

This chain uses TRBV27 with TRBJ2-7; a possible D gene is TRBD1 (5 bases). This CDR3 is built from 13 residues. The V and J ends lost 6 bases and 5 bases respectively, with 14 bases between them. Germline CDR1 reads MNHEY; CDR2 reads SMNVEV (reference sequence). In nucleotides, the CDR3 is TGTGCCAGCAGCATCCTTGGGGCCCACGAGCAGTACTTC. Translated, it gives CASSILGAHEQYF.

This clone was observed a single time. Sequence at one end of the junction differs from germline and may be a read error. V usage is TRBV19 and J usage is TRBJ2-1; TRBD1 matches 7 bases. This CDR3 is 14 amino acids long. Germline values: CDR1 LNHDA, CDR2 SQIVND (reference sequence). In nucleotides, the CDR3 is TGTGCCAGTAGTCTAGACAGGGCCTACAATGAGCAGTTCTTC. Protein: CASSLDRAYNEQFF.

This clone has just a few counts. The chain is built from TRBV4-3 and TRBJ1-2; D gene ambiguous. With 0 bases removed from V and 4 bases from J, the gap between germline ends came to 9 bases. The germline V gene encodes CDR1 LGHNA and CDR2 YSLEER. This CDR3 spans 14 amino acids. The CDR3 loop reads CASSQDQGVYGYTF. The CDR3 DNA reads as TGCGCCAGCAGCCAAGATCAAGGAGTCTATGGCTACACCTTC.

The V call is TRBV30, the J call TRBJ1-1; TRBD1 might be the D (5 bases). V was pared by 5 bases and J by 5 bases, with 18 bases between. The CDR3 is 14 amino acids. Germline V gene sequence: CDR1 GTSNPN, CDR2 SVGIG (reference sequence). The CDR3 DNA reads as TGTGCCTGGTGGTGGGGGGGAGGAGTAACTGAAGCTTTCTTT. It translates to CAWWWGGGVTEAFF.

The CDR3 here is CASSEFPGDTQYF. The CDR3 bases are TGCGCCAGCAGTGAGTTCCCCGGGGATACGCAGTATTTT. V gene TRBV10-2 combines with J gene TRBJ2-3; D is ambiguous. Trimming cost V 1 base and J 6 bases, with 8 bases left between them. This CDR3 comprises 13 residues. Germline lookup yields CDR1 WSHSY and CDR2 SAAADI.

CDR3 sequence (DNA): TGTGCCAGCAAGACAGGGGGCGATGACTCCTACAATGAGCAGTTCTTC. Translated: CASKTGGDDSYNEQFF. The V call is TRBV19, the J call TRBJ2-1, with TRBD1 matching 10 bases. V shed 9 bases and J 0 bases; nucleotides not matched to a gene: 8. This CDR3 region has 16 residues. Germline V gives CDR1 LNHDA, CDR2 SQIVND (reference sequence).

The chain recombines TRBV29-1 with TRBJ1-2; the D is unclear. Trimming left V 2 bases short and J 8 bases short, with 15 bases between. CDR1 and CDR2 from the germline V gene are SQVTM and ANQGSEA. The CDR3 loop spans 13 amino acids. The CDR3 region is CSVESDRGSGYTF. CDR3 bases: TGCAGCGTTGAAAGCGACCGAGGGTCGGGCTACACCTTC. The whole variable domain, filled in from reference TRBV29-1 and TRBJ1-2, reads SAVISQKPSRDICQRGTSLTIQCQVDSQVTMMFWYRQQPGQSLTLIATANQGSEATYESGFVIDKFPISRPNLTFSTLTVSNMSPEDSSIYLCSVESDRGSGYTFGSGTRLTVV.

The J gene is TRBJ2-7, the V gene TRBV6-1; TRBD1 aligns across 9 bases. Germline CDR1 MNHNS, CDR2 SASEGT. The CDR3 spans 14 residues. V dropped 1 base and J dropped 3; count of bases not matched to a gene: 1. In DNA form, the CDR3 reads TGTGCCAGCAGTGAAGAGGGACAGGGCTACGAGCAGTACTTC. It encodes CASSEEGQGYEQYF.